This T cell receptor (beta chain) was captured in a study of Graves' ophthalmopathy and Graves' hyperthyroidism. Overall study context: There was a collection of peripheral blood at initial diagnosis, before any treatment.

Amplification targeted the TCR beta CDR3 regions, with RNA transcripts as the source material. Second-round multiplex PCR came after a first-round RT-PCR that employed HTBI primers. TCRdb passed the multiplex PCR reads through MiXCR, listing each CDR3 protein once. The sample has 400,000 or so distinct CDR3 sequences, 15% seen once. The V gene's germline CDR1 is MNHEY and CDR2 SVGEGT. V was cut by 6 bases and J by 3 bases, with 24 bases left in between. The CDR3 loop spans 17 amino acids. The sample holds many counts of this clonotype. Its cognate antigen is unknown. Notes on the study in general: From stable hyperthyroidism, ophthalmopathy was separated by a 13-signature model with 85% to 90% sensitivity and more than 75% specificity. Blood also carried most expanded thyroid clonotypes exceeding 0.001 frequency.

Stable hyperthyroid donors showed no ophthalmopathy during 18 months follow-up. This chain joins TRBV6-2 or TRBV6-3 and TRBJ2-7; D is perhaps TRBD1 or TRBD2 (5 bases each). This clonotype was sampled from a woman in her late teens or twenties with stable Graves' hyperthyroidism. Sequencing was performed on peripheral blood. This CDR3 reads CASRPANHQGRGYEQYF. For the CDR3, the DNA is TGTGCCAGCAGACCAGCAAACCATCAGGGTCGGGGCTACGAGCAGTACTTC.